Listed here are 15 T cell receptor beta chains from one sample, sequenced in a study of blood T cells in healthy people across ages. PCR was performed a second time for about 6 to 12 cycles using a sample-barcoded 5' primer and a J-beta primer mix. TCRdb processed the 5' RACE reads anew with MiXCR; each CDR3 protein has one entry. Seen here are 850,000 to 1,000,000 distinct CDR3 sequences, just over 50% observed once, and the top ten hold about 22%. The sequenced sample consisted of blood. All receptors come from a woman aged 60-75 years in good health.

The chain combines TRBV4-1 with TRBJ2-3, with D possibly called TRBD1 or TRBD2 (5 bases each). Germline V gene data show CDR1 as MGHRA and CDR2 as YSYEKL. This CDR3 contains 16 residues. V gave up 6 bases and J gave up 5 bases, with 21 bases separating them. The CDR3 coding sequence is TGCGCCAGCAGTCAATTCTTTGGGGCAGAGGGAGATACGCAGTATTTT. Residues: CASSQFFGAEGDTQYF.

The chain uses TRBV7-2 and TRBJ2-1, with TRBD2 matching over 7 bases. V was clipped by 1 base and J by 3 bases; unmatched bases: 6. The CDR3 consists of 16 residues. Germline V gene sequence: CDR1 SGHTA, CDR2 FQGNSA. This CDR3 reads CASSLGSSGRYNEQFF. CDR3 DNA sequence: TGTGCCAGCAGCTTAGGGTCTAGCGGACGCTACAATGAGCAGTTCTTC.

The chain combines TRBV5-1 with TRBJ2-1; the match to TRBD2 covers 7 bases. Unmatched junction bases numbered 15, after V lost 3 bases and J lost 6 bases. Germline CDR1 and CDR2: SGHRS and YFSETQ. CDR3 length: 17 amino acids. DNA for the CDR3: TGCGCCAGCAGCTACTTATCGATAGCGGGTTCGGGCAATGAGCAGTTCTTC. Its protein product is CASSYLSIAGSGNEQFF.

The J gene is TRBJ1-2, the V gene TRBV5-1, with D possibly matching TRBD1 (5 bases). The germline CDR1 and CDR2 sequences are SGHRS and YFSETQ. The CDR3 is 14 residues long. Trimming pared 5 bases from V and 3 bases from J, leaving 14 bases between. In DNA form, the CDR3 reads TGCGCCAGCAGACCAACTGGGGCGGACTATGGCTACACCTTC. Its translation: CASRPTGADYGYTF. Using reference TRBV5-1 and TRBJ1-2 for the parts outside the CDR3, the full variable domain is KAGVTQTPRYLIKTRGQQVTLSCSPISGHRSVSWYQQTPGQGLQFLFEYFSETQRNKGNFPGRFSGRQFSNSRSEMNVSTLELGDSALYLCASRPTGADYGYTFGSGTRLTVV.

The chain recombines TRBV7-2 with TRBJ2-5; D is ambiguous. V gave up 5 bases and J gave up 7 bases, with 8 bases separating them. The CDR3 is made up of 11 amino acids. Germline values: CDR1 SGHTA, CDR2 FQGNSA. CDR3 nucleotide sequence: TGTGCCAGCAGCCTCACAAGGACCCAGTACTTC. Amino acids: CASSLTRTQYF.

The chain combines TRBV9 with TRBJ2-4; 7 bases match TRBD1. The J call may be wrong; the DNA end is better matched by TRBJ2-7. The germline CDR1 and CDR2 sequences are SGDLS and YYNGEE. The CDR3 runs to 16 residues. The DNA for the CDR3 is TGTGCCAGCAGCACGCACACCGGGACAGCAAACCTCGAGCAGTACTTC. Its translation is CASSTHTGTANLEQYF.

This chain uses TRBV10-3 with TRBJ2-4; D may correspond to TRBD1 or TRBD2 (7 bases each). The J call may be wrong; the DNA end is better matched by TRBJ2-7. This CDR3 has 18 residues. CDR1 is ENHRY, CDR2 SYGVKD, per germline. CDR3 in amino acids: CAISESTLTGRGYYEQYF. The CDR3 region has the DNA TGTGCCATCAGTGAGTCGACCCTGACAGGGAGGGGATACTACGAGCAGTACTTC.

The chain employs TRBV19 and TRBJ2-6, with D possibly matching TRBD1 (5 bases). The V end was cut by 11 bases, the J end by 2 bases, with 10 bases between. From germline, CDR1 is LNHDA and CDR2 SQIVND (reference sequence). This CDR3 is built from 13 residues. The DNA for the CDR3 is TGTGCCGTAGGGGCCCCTGGGGCCAACGTCCTGACTTTC. This sequence encodes CAVGAPGANVLTF.

This clonotype was detected a few times. The V and J genes are TRBV10-2 and TRBJ2-5, with TRBD1 matching over 7 bases. Matching the DNA end better, TRBJ2-7 makes the J call doubtful. Germline loops: CDR1 WSHSY, CDR2 SAAADI. The CDR3 is made up of 17 amino acids. The CDR3 nucleotides read TGCGCCAGGATAAACCGGGACAGCGAATCCTTCTTCTACGAGCAGTACTTC. Translated: CARINRDSESFFYEQYF.

This clonotype was seen only a few times. The chain carries TRBV4-1 and TRBJ1-1, with 7 nucleotides matching TRBD1. The CDR3 has 15 residues. The V gene's germline CDR1 is MGHRA and CDR2 YSYEKL. V lost 1 base and J lost 5; bases outside the gene matches: 7. CDR3 in DNA: TGCGCCAGCAGCCAAGTTAAAGGGGGCAGAACTGAAGCTTTCTTT. This gives the protein CASSQVKGGRTEAFF.

This clonotype was seen more than once but under ten times. This rearrangement joins TRBV10-3 to TRBJ2-5; D perhaps matches TRBD2 (6 bases). The J call is in doubt because the DNA end fits TRBJ2-7 better. In germline, CDR1 is ENHRY, CDR2 SYGVKD. CDR3 length: 13 amino acids. In DNA, the CDR3 is TGTGCCATCAGTGAGACGGGAGCCGACGAGCAGTACTTC. Its translation is CAISETGADEQYF.

V is TRBV20-1 and J is TRBJ1-4, with 8 bases aligning to TRBD1. The J segment lost 8 bases and the V segment lost 5 bases, leaving 7 bases of the junction unmatched. The CDR3 has 13 residues. Germline loops: CDR1 DFQATT, CDR2 SNEGSKA (reference sequence). CDR3: CSAPGQGREKLFF. CDR3 nucleotides: TGCAGTGCTCCCGGACAGGGCCGGGAAAAACTGTTTTTT.

This clonotype appeared a few times. The rearrangement links TRBV5-8 to TRBJ1-2, with a tentative D call TRBD1 (5 bases). The germline CDR1 and CDR2 sequences are SGHTS and YDEGEE. The CDR3 is 15 residues long. Trimming cost V 4 bases and J 8 bases, with 21 bases left between them. The CDR3 loop is CASSPEGHRVGGYTF. In nucleotides, the CDR3 is TGTGCCAGCAGCCCGGAAGGACATCGGGTCGGGGGCTACACCTTC.

The chain couples TRBV27 to TRBJ2-6, with D unresolved. Germline CDR1 and CDR2: MNHEY and SMNVEV (reference sequence). The ends were cut back, 5 bases at V and 0 bases at J, with 11 bases in the middle. The CDR3 is made up of 16 amino acids. The CDR3, as DNA: TGTGCCAGCAGTATCCTTGCAAACTCTGGGGCCAACGTCCTGACTTTC. Protein product: CASSILANSGANVLTF.

The rearrangement uses TRBV21-1 and TRBJ1-5. TRBV21-1 is a listed pseudogene. This CDR3 is built from 15 residues. The CDR3 DNA reads as TGTGCCAGCAGCAAAGGTGGAAGCGGGAATCAGCCCCAGCATTTT. It specifies CASSKGGSGNQPQHF.